This TCR beta chain was retrieved from a study of brain T cells in children with intractable seizures. Study results and limitations: Absence of clones before surgery may stem from lower sequencing depth.

On this clone: What it recognizes is unknown.

Per the germline V gene, CDR1 is MNHNS and CDR2 is SASEGT. Deletions cut 6 bases from V and 2 bases from J, with 21 bases between. The CDR3 loop spans 17 amino acids. Data came from immunoSEQ multiplex PCR; TCRdb stores just in-frame clones and leaves some out. This repertoire shows approximately 41,000 clones, 90% found once; its top ten account for roughly 6%. Surgery cases with the highest brain T cell transcript signatures were chosen for sequencing. The TCR sequence derives from a girl aged 2-15 years with tuberous sclerosis and intractable seizures. The rearrangement uses TRBV6-1 and TRBJ2-3; tentatively, D is TRBD1 (5 bases). The sample in question was peripheral blood, obtained at surgery. In DNA form, the CDR3 reads TGTGCCAGCAGCGAACGAGCCACACACAGGAACACAGATACGCAGTATTTT. Its translation is CASSERATHRNTDTQYF.